Listed here are 27 T cell receptor beta chains from one sample, sequenced in a study of T cells in Graves' hyperthyroidism and ophthalmopathy (dated by TCRdb to between 2018 and 2021). The library was made by multiplex PCR. Sequenced on an Illumina HiSeq 2000. Amplification of TCR beta CDR3 regions was carried out from RNA transcripts. The first round of RT-PCR for the TCR CDR3 was performed with the HTBI primer set and the Qiagen OneStep RT-PCR kit. TCRdb's own reprocessing of the public reads used fastp at Q25 and MiXCR and kept productive beta chains. Rows matching on CDR3 protein sequence are summarized as one entry with the most common DNA and genes. Here the sample has about 400,000 distinct CDR3 sequences; 15% to 18% occur a single time. The ten biggest clones cover 25% to 30% of the sample. The sequenced sample consisted of blood. The receptors shown here come from a woman under 30 with Graves' hyperthyroidism that later progressed to Graves' ophthalmopathy.

The J gene is TRBJ1-4, the V gene TRBV6-6; unclear D gene. The length of the CDR3 is 14 residues. Trimming took 2 bases from V and 5 from J, leaving 9 bases between them. Looked up from germline, CDR1 is MNHNY and CDR2 is SVGAGI (reference sequence). The CDR3 DNA is TGTGCCAGCAGTTACAGTTCTTCGAATGAAAAACTGTTTTTT. Its protein is CASSYSSSNEKLFF.

This clonotype came up many times. The chain joins TRBV2 to TRBJ1-2, with 7 bases aligning to TRBD1. Germline trimming cut 7 bases from V and 8 bases from J; bases unmatched to any gene: 7. Germline V gene lookup returns CDR1 SNHLY and CDR2 FYNNEI. The CDR3 totals 12 residues. The CDR3 region is CASKQGSGGYTF. The DNA of the CDR3 is TGTGCCAGCAAACAGGGGTCGGGAGGCTACACCTTC.

This clonotype was recorded many times. The chain links TRBV6-2 or TRBV6-3 to TRBJ2-2; D is uncertain. The CDR3 length is 13 residues. Trimming pared 8 bases from V and 1 base from J, leaving 8 bases between. Germline CDR1 reads MNHEY; CDR2 reads SVGEGT. The CDR3 bases are TGTGCCAGCGTCCGATGGAACACCGGGGAGCTGTTTTTT. Its translation is CASVRWNTGELFF.

This clonotype occurred many times. This chain links TRBV3-1 with TRBJ2-1; 9 nucleotides agree with TRBD2. Germline values: CDR1 LGHDT, CDR2 YNNKEL (reference sequence). Losses at the gene ends were 10 bases for V and 5 bases for J; bases not matched to a gene: 6. This CDR3 comprises 13 residues. The chain's CDR3 is CATGLAGNNEQFF. DNA of the CDR3: TGTGCCACCGGGCTAGCGGGAAACAATGAGCAGTTCTTC.

This clonotype was seen ten or more times. The chain couples TRBV11-2 to TRBJ2-3; 9 bases agree with TRBD2. This CDR3 has 16 amino acids. The V gene end was trimmed by 1 base and the J gene end by 3 bases; junction bases not matched to a gene: 5. Germline-derived CDR1 and CDR2 are SGHAT and FQNNGV. The chain's CDR3 is CASSLVPAGGTDTQYF. In nucleotides, the CDR3 is TGTGCCAGCAGCTTAGTCCCAGCGGGAGGAACAGATACGCAGTATTTT. The entire variable domain, with the rest obtained from reference TRBV11-2 and TRBJ2-3, is as follows: EAGVAQSPRYKIIEKRQSVAFWCNPISGHATLYWYQQILGQGPKLLIQFQNNGVVDDSQLPKDRFSAERLKGVDSTLKIQPAKLEDSAVYLCASSLVPAGGTDTQYFGPGTRLTVL.

This clonotype was detected ten times or more. The V gene is TRBV5-1, the J gene TRBJ1-1; D unclear. The V and J ends lost 5 bases and 0 bases respectively, with 11 bases between them. The CDR3 has 14 residues. Germline-derived CDR1 and CDR2 are SGHRS and YFSETQ. The CDR3 region has the DNA TGCGCCAGCAGAGTCAGCGCCGTGAACACTGAAGCTTTCTTT. Translating gives CASRVSAVNTEAFF.

In this sample, this clonotype turned up many times. V and J are TRBV10-2 and TRBJ2-7; 7 bases match TRBD2. J was trimmed by 1 base and V by 5 bases; bases with no gene match: 5. Germline values: CDR1 WSHSY, CDR2 SAAADI. This CDR3 is 14 amino acids long. CDR3 region: CASSPRRESYEQYF. For the CDR3, the DNA is TGCGCCAGCAGTCCTCGGCGGGAGTCCTACGAGCAGTACTTC.

This clonotype was picked up many times. The rearrangement joins TRBV11-3 to TRBJ2-3; D unclear. Germline CDR1 SGHNT, CDR2 YENEEA. The CDR3 is 11 residues long. The V and J ends lost 4 bases and 6 bases respectively, with 5 bases between them. CDR3 sequence: CASSSSDTQYF. CDR3 sequence (DNA): TGTGCCAGCAGCTCGTCGGATACGCAGTATTTT.

This clonotype has a count of ten or more. The rearrangement links TRBV28 to TRBJ2-7; D may be TRBD2 (6 bases). From germline, CDR1 is MDHEN and CDR2 SYDVKM. Deletions cut 9 bases from V and 3 bases from J, with 12 bases between. The CDR3 runs to 12 residues. CDR3 in DNA: TGTGCCAGTACAGGTAGCGGCTACGAGCAGTACTTC. Translated, it gives CASTGSGYEQYF.

The chain recombines TRBV6-2 or TRBV6-3 with TRBJ2-3; 10 bases are a match to TRBD2. After removal of 3 bases from V and 6 bases from J, the junction contained 9 bases not matched to a gene. CDR3 size: 16 residues. Per the germline V gene, CDR1 is MNHEY and CDR2 is SVGEGT. The CDR3 region has the DNA TGTGCCAGCAGTTATGGTCGGGCTAGCGGGAGCGATACGCAGTATTTT. This codes for CASSYGRASGSDTQYF.

This clonotype was counted many times. The chain is built from TRBV28 and TRBJ2-7; 7 bases are a match to TRBD2. J lost 4 bases, V lost 3 bases, and 9 bases had no gene match. This CDR3 has 15 residues. Germline loops: CDR1 MDHEN, CDR2 SYDVKM. The CDR3 nucleotides read TGTGCCAGCAGTTTCCTGGGAGGGCCATATTACGAGCAGTACTTC. It encodes CASSFLGGPYYEQYF.

This rearrangement joins TRBV6-5 to TRBJ1-2; D is unclear. Germline V gene sequence: CDR1 MNHEY, CDR2 SVGAGI. V lost 3 bases and J 4 bases, leaving 15 bases between the germline ends. The CDR3 consists of 15 residues. The CDR3 DNA is TGTGCCAGCAGTTATAGGCAGGAGAGAGGCTATGGCTACACCTTC. Protein: CASSYRQERGYGYTF.

V is TRBV20-1 and J is TRBJ2-5; no clear D. This CDR3 is built from 14 residues. V lost 3 bases, J lost 5 bases, and 16 bases lay in between. Germline lookup yields CDR1 DFQATT and CDR2 SNEGSKA (reference sequence). In DNA, the CDR3 is TGCAGTGCTAGTTCCCACCGGGCGGCGGAGACCCAGTACTTC. It specifies CSASSHRAAETQYF.

This clonotype was detected ten times or more. This rearrangement joins TRBV7-8 to TRBJ2-3; 12 nucleotides line up with TRBD2. CDR1 SGHVS and CDR2 FQNEAQ come from the germline V gene. Germline trimming cut 5 bases from V and 4 bases from J; bases unmatched to any gene: 7. The CDR3 contains 16 residues. The CDR3 DNA reads as TGTGCCAGCAGCCTGAGGACTAGCGGGACTGCAGATACGCAGTATTTT. It yields the protein CASSLRTSGTADTQYF.

At least ten counts were recorded for this clonotype. This sequence joins TRBV6-1 and TRBJ1-1, with D unclear. In germline, CDR1 is MNHNS, CDR2 SASEGT. This CDR3 is 12 amino acids long. The ends were cut back, 6 bases at V and 1 base at J, with 6 bases in the middle. CDR3 sequence reads: CASRGGNTEAFF. In DNA form, the CDR3 reads TGTGCCAGCAGGGGAGGGAACACTGAAGCTTTCTTT.

In its sample, this clonotype was seen many times. This chain uses TRBV30 with TRBJ2-1, with 7 bases that match TRBD2. This CDR3 contains 15 residues. V dropped 0 bases and J dropped 4; count of bases not matched to a gene: 6. The V gene's germline CDR1 is GTSNPN and CDR2 SVGIG (reference sequence). The CDR3 protein is CAWSVWTSGYNEQFF. CDR3 DNA sequence: TGTGCCTGGAGTGTTTGGACTAGTGGATACAATGAGCAGTTCTTC.

This clonotype showed up many times. The chain recombines TRBV6-1 with TRBJ1-5, with D possibly TRBD1 on 6 matching bases. The CDR3 is 15 amino acids. CDR1 is MNHNS and CDR2 is SASEGT in the germline V gene. The germline V and J ends were trimmed by 6 bases and 0 bases, with 12 bases remaining between them. The CDR3 bases are TGTGCCAGCAGCCCCGGGACACCTAGCAATCAGCCCCAGCATTTT. It yields the protein CASSPGTPSNQPQHF.

The chain is built from TRBV18 and TRBJ2-1; D is ambiguous. Trimming removed 0 bases at V and 0 bases at J, with 15 bases between. In germline, CDR1 is KGHSH, CDR2 LQKENI. The CDR3 loop spans 18 amino acids. In nucleotides, the CDR3 is TGTGCCAGCTCACCACCAATTACGGACCTAAACTCCTACAATGAGCAGTTCTTC. Translated, it gives CASSPPITDLNSYNEQFF. The whole variable domain, filled in from reference TRBV18 and TRBJ2-1, reads NAGVMQNPRHLVRRRGQEARLRCSPMKGHSHVYWYRQLPEEGLKFMVYLQKENIIDESGMPKERFSAEFPKEGPSILRIQQVVRGDSAAYFCASSPPITDLNSYNEQFFGPGTRLTVL.

The sample holds many counts of this clonotype. V usage is TRBV7-2 and J usage is TRBJ2-3; the match to TRBD2 covers 8 bases. This CDR3 region has 14 residues. V trimming: 6 bases; J trimming: 4 bases; junction bases outside the gene matches: 6. Germline V lookup: CDR1 SGHTA, CDR2 FQGNSA. CDR3: CASRKAGVSDTQYF. The CDR3 DNA follows: TGTGCCAGCAGAAAAGCGGGAGTATCAGATACGCAGTATTTT.

This clonotype has at least ten counts. The gene calls are TRBV2 and TRBJ2-7; unclear D gene. This CDR3 is built from 14 residues. Trimming removed 6 bases from V and 0 bases from J, with 12 bases in between. Germline V gene sequence: CDR1 SNHLY, CDR2 FYNNEI. The CDR3 protein is CASSVNSDSYEQYF. CDR3 nucleotide sequence: TGTGCCAGCAGCGTTAACAGCGACTCCTACGAGCAGTACTTC.

The rearrangement links TRBV12-3 or TRBV12-4 to TRBJ2-7, with 9 bases lining up with TRBD2. Germline trimming cut 4 bases from V and 2 bases from J; bases unmatched to any gene: 3. The CDR3 spans 14 residues. CDR3 bases: TGTGCCAGCAGTTCTAGCGGGAATACCTACGAGCAGTACTTC. This sequence encodes CASSSSGNTYEQYF.

The rearrangement uses TRBV19 and TRBJ1-1; 9 bases line up with TRBD1. Trimming cost V 6 bases and J 4 bases; bases outside gene matches: 6. Per the germline V gene, CDR1 is LNHDA and CDR2 is SQIVND (reference sequence). The CDR3 has 14 amino acids. CDR3 amino acids: CASRRDRVGTEAFF. CDR3 DNA: TGTGCCAGTAGGCGGGACAGGGTTGGCACTGAAGCTTTCTTT.

In this sample, this clonotype turned up many times. The chain is built from TRBV7-2 and TRBJ1-4, with 9 bases identical to TRBD1. The CDR3 is 14 residues long. With 8 bases clipped from V and 9 bases from J, the junction kept 10 bases outside the gene matches. The germline gives CDR1 SGHTA, CDR2 FQGNSA. CDR3 in DNA: TGTGCCAGCCGCCCCGGGACAGGGATGAAAAAACTGTTTTTT. Translating gives CASRPGTGMKKLFF. Looking up the rest from reference TRBV7-2 and TRBJ1-4 gives the full variable domain: GAGVSQSPSNKVTEKGKDVELRCDPISGHTALYWYRQSLGQGLEFLIYFQGNSAPDKSGLPSDRFSAERTGGSVSTLTIQRTQQEDSAVYLCASRPGTGMKKLFFGSGTQLSVL.

This clonotype was seen a few times. V gene TRBV18 combines with J gene TRBJ1-6; TRBD1 is a possible D gene (5 bases). CDR3 length: 15 amino acids. Trimming removed 6 bases at V and 4 bases at J, with 13 bases between. The germline CDR1 and CDR2 sequences are KGHSH and LQKENI. This CDR3 reads CASSHGTVYNSPLHF. The DNA for the CDR3 is TGTGCCAGCTCCCATGGGACGGTTTATAATTCACCCCTCCACTTT.

Comments on this clonotype: An end of the junction differs from the germline gene, which may be a read error. The chain is built from TRBV5-4 and TRBJ2-5; D is perhaps TRBD2 (6 bases). The CDR3 loop spans 14 amino acids. Germline CDR1 SGHNT, CDR2 YYREEE (reference sequence). The CDR3 loop is CAGSSGLHQETQYF. The CDR3 nucleotides are TGTGCCGGCAGCTCGGGACTCCACCAAGAGACCCAGTACTTC.

This clonotype was observed a few times. The chain recombines TRBV6-1 with TRBJ2-1, with 7 bases matching TRBD2. V shed 8 bases and J 6 bases; nucleotides not matched to a gene: 10. Germline V gene data show CDR1 as MNHNS and CDR2 as SASEGT. The CDR3 has 14 amino acids. CDR3 DNA: TGTGCCAGCTCCTCGGGACTACGGTTCAATGAGCAGTTCTTC. Encoded protein: CASSSGLRFNEQFF.

V gene TRBV27 combines with J gene TRBJ2-6; D gene ambiguous. V gave up 3 bases and J gave up 0 bases, with 6 bases separating them. Germline lookup yields CDR1 MNHEY and CDR2 SMNVEV (reference sequence). CDR3 length equals 15 residues. In DNA form, the CDR3 reads TGTGCCAGCAGTTTCGGGCACTCTGGGGCCAACGTCCTGACTTTC. Translating gives CASSFGHSGANVLTF. Drawing the rest from reference TRBV27 and TRBJ2-6, the complete variable domain is EAQVTQNPRYLITVTGKKLTVTCSQNMNHEYMSWYRQDPGLGLRQIYYSMNVEVTDKGDVPEGYKVSRKEKRNFPLILESPSPNQTSLYFCASSFGHSGANVLTFGAGSRLTVL.